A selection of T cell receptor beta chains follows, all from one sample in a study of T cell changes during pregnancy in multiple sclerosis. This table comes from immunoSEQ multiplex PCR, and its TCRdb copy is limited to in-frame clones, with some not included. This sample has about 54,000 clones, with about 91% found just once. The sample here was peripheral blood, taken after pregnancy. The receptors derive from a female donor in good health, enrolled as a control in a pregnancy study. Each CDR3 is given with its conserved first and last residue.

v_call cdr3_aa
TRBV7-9 CASSPRGFTEAFF
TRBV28 CASSEDEKLFF
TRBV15 CATSSDRDTSYEQYF
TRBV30 CAWSRLADNEQFF
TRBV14 CASSRVTSGIFYEQYF
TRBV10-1 CASSHKKYLGTSGGAWETQYF
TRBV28 CATAVRAETQYF
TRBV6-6 CATTPGTGGSNEQFF
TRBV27 CASRLQQGRINEQYF
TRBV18 CASSPGRGGLNEQFF
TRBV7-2 CASSFEDRPYYGYTF
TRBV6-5 CASSYRDRAYEQYF
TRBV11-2 CASSSLSGQGKNRGYGYTF
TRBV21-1 CALRVGTGGWEQYF
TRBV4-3 CASSQGTGEYGYTF
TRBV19 CASSLGTSGISSVATDTQYF
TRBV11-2 CASSLALDRTALHF
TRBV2 CASWERSSYEQYF
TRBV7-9 CASSPWTGEDEQYF
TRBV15 CATSRSSEGLAGVYEQFF
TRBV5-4 CASSLDRGNQPQHF
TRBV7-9 CASSPRGGPVYEQYF
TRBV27 CASSDSGRANEKLFF
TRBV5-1 CASSLDRANTGELFF
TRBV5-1 CASSLPGLAGLNEQFF
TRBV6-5 CASSYFDSITEAFF
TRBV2 CASSEAERAGAFF
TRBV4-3 CASSPELDTGELFF
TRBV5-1 CASSESFRDTQYF
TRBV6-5 CAIGHSTNEKLFF
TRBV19 CASSGRGRSGREKLFF
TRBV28 CASSLGRGVETQYF
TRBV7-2 CASSFRGREEKLFF
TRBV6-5 CASSLLAYNEQFF
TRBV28 CACGGRNQETQYF
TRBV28 CASSSPGTGHWNEQFF
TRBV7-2 CASSPPGLAGGTDTQYF
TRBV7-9 CASSLGQANQPQHF
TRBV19 CASSDRGDSSPLHF
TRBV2 CASSGKRPGAFF
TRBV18 CASSPNKGREKLFF
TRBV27 CASSVRGGVALDYEQYF
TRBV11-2 CASSWGGTGTYEQYF
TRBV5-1 CASNSDWGTDTQYF
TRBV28 CASRSGGGETQYF
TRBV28 CASSSGLLFTYEQYF
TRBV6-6 CASSRNGGEQFF
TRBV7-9 CASSPVDTQYF
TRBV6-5 CASGGGNTEAFF
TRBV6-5 CASSFGGGRAYGYTF